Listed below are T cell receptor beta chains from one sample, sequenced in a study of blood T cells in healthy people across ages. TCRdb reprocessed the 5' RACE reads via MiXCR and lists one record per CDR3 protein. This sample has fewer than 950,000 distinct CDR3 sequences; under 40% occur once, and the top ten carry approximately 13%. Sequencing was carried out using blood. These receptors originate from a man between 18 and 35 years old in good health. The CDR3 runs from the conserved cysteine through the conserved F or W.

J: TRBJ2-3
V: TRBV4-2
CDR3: CASSQDWGAGLTDTQYF

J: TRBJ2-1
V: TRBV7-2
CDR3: CASSPGLDGEQFF

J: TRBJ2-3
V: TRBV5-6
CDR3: CASSASGLAAQDTQYF

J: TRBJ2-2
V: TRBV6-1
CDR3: CASRRENTGELFF

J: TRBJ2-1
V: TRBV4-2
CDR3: CASSRGLPGAVDEQFF

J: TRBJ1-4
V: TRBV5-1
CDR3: CASSLTGSGANEKLFF

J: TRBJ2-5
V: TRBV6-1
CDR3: CASSERVWGTQETQYF

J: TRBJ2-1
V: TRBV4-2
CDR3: CASSHGGQGRSNEQFF

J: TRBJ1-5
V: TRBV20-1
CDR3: CSARAGQINQPQHF

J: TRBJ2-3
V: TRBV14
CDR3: CASSQLPHTYRSHTQYF

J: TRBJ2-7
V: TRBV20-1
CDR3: CSAAGTGFTQYF

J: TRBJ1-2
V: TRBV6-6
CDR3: CASSYPETGYTF

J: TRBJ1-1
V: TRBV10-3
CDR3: CAISNSENTEAFF

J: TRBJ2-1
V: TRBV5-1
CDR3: CASSLGPGNSYNEQFF